This T cell receptor (beta chain) was documented in a study of cytomegalovirus exposure and HLA in healthy donors. PCR amplification relied on 60 Vbeta primers (plus 13 Jbeta primers). Repertoires were generated with immunoSEQ multiplex PCR, while TCRdb's copy carries only in-frame clones and drops some. This table has 85,000 to 90,000 clones, 79% appearing once. This TCR was recovered from a man aged 25-45 years in good health and CMV-seronegative. The sequenced sample consisted of PBMCs.

CDR3 bases: TGTGCCAGCAGCTGGACGGGAGCGGGCACCGGGGAGCTGTTTTTT. It codes for CASSWTGAGTGELFF. The V gene is TRBV5-4, the J gene TRBJ2-2; TRBD2 might be the D (6 bases). Trimming removed 3 bases from V and 4 bases from J, with 13 bases in between. CDR3 length equals 15 residues. The germline gives CDR1 SGHNT, CDR2 YYREEE (reference sequence).